The 10 T cell receptor beta chains below come from one sample, sequenced in a study of T-cell memory formation after mild COVID-19. A single record per CDR3 protein comes from TCRdb applying MiXCR to the 5' RACE reads. The sample includes more than 150,000 distinct CDR3 sequences, less than 20% of them seen just once. Sequencing was done on a sample of PBMCs or a T cell subset sorted from them (not recorded which). These receptors were taken from a man aged 18-30 years who had mild COVID-19 (a few samples of this study predate the infection). Cell type and time point are not known.

This clonotype was observed a handful of times. The chain employs TRBV4-1 and TRBJ2-5; 11 bases line up with TRBD2. The CDR3 covers 19 residues. Unmatched junction bases numbered 14, after V lost 0 bases and J lost 5 bases. From germline, CDR1 is MGHRA and CDR2 YSYEKL. The DNA for the CDR3 is TGCGCCAGCAGCCAAGACCGCTATAGCGGGGGGGCTTGGGTGGAGACCCAGTACTTC. It specifies CASSQDRYSGGAWVETQYF.

This clonotype was seen more than once but under ten times. The V call is TRBV19, the J call TRBJ1-5, with D unclear. The V end was cut by 5 bases, the J end by 7 bases, with 6 bases between. Looked up from germline, CDR1 is LNHDA and CDR2 is SQIVND (reference sequence). This CDR3 region has 11 residues. The CDR3 protein is CASSHGQPQHF. The CDR3 DNA is TGTGCCAGTAGTCACGGGCAGCCCCAGCATTTT.

The chain employs TRBV20-1 and TRBJ1-2; D possibly corresponds to TRBD1 (6 bases). Germline V gene sequence: CDR1 DFQATT, CDR2 SNEGSKA (reference sequence). This CDR3 contains 13 residues. The CDR3 coding sequence is TGCAGCCCCCGTACGGGGGGCGACTATGGCTACACCTTC. Its protein product is CSPRTGGDYGYTF.

This clonotype came up once. This chain joins TRBV14 and TRBJ1-4, with 7 nucleotides matching TRBD1. This CDR3 has 16 residues. Germline values: CDR1 SGHDN, CDR2 FVKESK. The ends lost 5 bases at V and 4 bases at J; junction bases unmatched: 10. The chain's CDR3 is CASSTLSTGFNEKLFF. CDR3 in DNA: TGTGCCAGCAGCACCTTATCGACAGGGTTTAATGAAAAACTGTTTTTT. Together with reference TRBV14 and TRBJ1-4, the CDR3 gives the full variable domain: EAGVTQFPSHSVIEKGQTVTLRCDPISGHDNLYWYRRVMGKEIKFLLHFVKESKQDESGMPNNRFLAERTGGTYSTLKVQPAELEDSGVYFCASSTLSTGFNEKLFFGSGTQLSVL.

The chain uses TRBV2 and TRBJ1-2, with a weak D call TRBD1 (6 bases). V gave up 2 bases and J gave up 2 bases, with 9 bases separating them. CDR1 is SNHLY, CDR2 FYNNEI, per germline. The CDR3 sequence is 14 residues long. The DNA of the CDR3 is TGTGCCAGCAGTGAAAAGGGGGAGAACTATGGCTACACCTTC. The encoded protein is CASSEKGENYGYTF.

This chain connects TRBV7-9 to TRBJ2-5; D perhaps matches TRBD2 (6 bases). Germline V gene sequence: CDR1 SEHNR, CDR2 FQNEAQ (reference sequence). V lost 5 bases to trimming and J lost 5 bases, with 15 bases between them. This CDR3 comprises 14 residues. In DNA form, the CDR3 reads TGTGCCAGCAGCCAATCCGGGGGACCGGAGACCCAGTACTTC. Translation gives CASSQSGGPETQYF. Full variable domain (outside the CDR3, taken from reference TRBV7-9 and TRBJ2-5): DTGVSQNPRHKITKRGQNVTFRCDPISEHNRLYWYRQTLGQGPEFLTYFQNEAQLEKSRLLSDRFSAERPKGSFSTLEIQRTEQGDSAMYLCASSQSGGPETQYFGPGTRLLVL.

The chain couples TRBV18 to TRBJ2-3; TRBD2 matches at 14 bases. Unmatched junction bases numbered 3, after V lost 4 bases and J lost 0 bases. The germline CDR1 and CDR2 sequences are KGHSH and LQKENI. The CDR3 is 17 residues long. The CDR3 nucleotides read TGTGCCAGCTCACAGGGACTAGCGGGGGTCAGCACAGATACGCAGTATTTT. Translating gives CASSQGLAGVSTDTQYF.

V gene TRBV7-2 combines with J gene TRBJ2-7; 7 positions agree with TRBD1. Looked up from germline, CDR1 is SGHTA and CDR2 is FQGNSA. This CDR3 region has 14 residues. Trimming cost V 5 bases and J 0 bases; bases outside gene matches: 4. This CDR3 reads CASSKGQVSYEQYF. The CDR3 DNA reads TGTGCCAGCAGCAAAGGACAGGTCTCCTACGAGCAGTACTTC.

The J gene is TRBJ1-1, the V gene TRBV20-1; D may be TRBD1 (5 bases). The germline gives CDR1 DFQATT, CDR2 SNEGSKA (reference sequence). This CDR3 comprises 14 residues. Between the trimmed V and J ends, which lost 6 bases and 5 bases, there was a span of 19 bases. This chain's CDR3 is CSARLGGVQTEAFF. The CDR3 coding sequence is TGCAGTGCGCGTCTCGGGGGGGTGCAAACTGAAGCTTTCTTT.

The J gene is TRBJ1-2, the V gene TRBV7-2; 7 nucleotides line up with TRBD1. The CDR3 consists of 13 residues. The ends lost 5 bases at V and 6 bases at J; junction bases unmatched: 6. Germline V gives CDR1 SGHTA, CDR2 FQGNSA. The chain's CDR3 is CASSGTAWNGYTF. CDR3 DNA sequence: TGTGCCAGCAGCGGGACAGCCTGGAATGGCTACACCTTC.